This T cell receptor (beta chain) appears in the sequencing data of a study of T cells expressing NK-cell markers. Overall study: Beta-chain profiling covered CD3+CD56+NKG2C+, CD3+CD56+NKG2C- and CD3+CD56-NKG2C+ sorted subsets. Findings of the study overall: Dominant NKG2C+ clonotypes made up roughly 1.0-8% of CD8+ T cells in several donors. The HCMV specificity of the expanded NKG2C+ T cell clones stayed unresolved.

Turning to this clonotype: Antigen: not known.

5'RACE template switching with UMIs produced the TCR beta cDNA. TCRdb reanalyzed the 5' RACE reads, giving one entry per CDR3 protein sequence and no DNA. This sample's table reports 300,000 to 500,000 distinct CDR3 sequences. CDR1 MNHEY and CDR2 SVGEGT come from the germline V gene. This CDR3 spans 14 amino acids. Material for sequencing was blood T cells: a sorted CD56 or NKG2C T cell subset, CD4+ or CD8+ T cells, or bulk PBMC T cells (not recorded which). The chain recombines TRBV6-2 or TRBV6-3 with TRBJ2-2; TCRdb picks TRBD1, but there is no DNA to check that call. The receptor was isolated from a woman aged 50 to 65 in good health. CDR3 amino acids: CASRQGPNTGELFF.